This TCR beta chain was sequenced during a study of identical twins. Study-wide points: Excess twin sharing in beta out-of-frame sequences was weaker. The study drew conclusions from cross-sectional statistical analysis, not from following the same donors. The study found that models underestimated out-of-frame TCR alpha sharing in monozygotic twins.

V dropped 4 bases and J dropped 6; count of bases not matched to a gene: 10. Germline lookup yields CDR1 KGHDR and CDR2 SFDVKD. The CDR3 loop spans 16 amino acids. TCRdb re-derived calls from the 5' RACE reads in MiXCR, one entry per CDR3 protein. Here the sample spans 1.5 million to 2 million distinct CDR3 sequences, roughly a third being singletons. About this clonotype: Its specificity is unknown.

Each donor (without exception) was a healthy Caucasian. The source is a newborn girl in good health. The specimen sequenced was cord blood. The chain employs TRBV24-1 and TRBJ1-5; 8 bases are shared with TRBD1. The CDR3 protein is CATSDGTGFLSQPQHF. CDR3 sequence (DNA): TGTGCCACCAGTGACGGGACAGGTTTTCTGTCTCAGCCCCAGCATTTT.